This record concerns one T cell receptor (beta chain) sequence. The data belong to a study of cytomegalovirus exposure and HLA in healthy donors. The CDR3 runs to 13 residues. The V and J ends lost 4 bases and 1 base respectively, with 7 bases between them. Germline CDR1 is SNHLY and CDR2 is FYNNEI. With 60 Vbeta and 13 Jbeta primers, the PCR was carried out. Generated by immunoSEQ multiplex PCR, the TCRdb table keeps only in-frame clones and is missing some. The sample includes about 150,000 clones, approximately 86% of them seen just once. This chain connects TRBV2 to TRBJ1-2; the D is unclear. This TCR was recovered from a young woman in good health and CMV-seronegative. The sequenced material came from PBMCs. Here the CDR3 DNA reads TGTGCCAGCAGTGCCAGATATAACTATGGCTACACCTTC. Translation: CASSARYNYGYTF.